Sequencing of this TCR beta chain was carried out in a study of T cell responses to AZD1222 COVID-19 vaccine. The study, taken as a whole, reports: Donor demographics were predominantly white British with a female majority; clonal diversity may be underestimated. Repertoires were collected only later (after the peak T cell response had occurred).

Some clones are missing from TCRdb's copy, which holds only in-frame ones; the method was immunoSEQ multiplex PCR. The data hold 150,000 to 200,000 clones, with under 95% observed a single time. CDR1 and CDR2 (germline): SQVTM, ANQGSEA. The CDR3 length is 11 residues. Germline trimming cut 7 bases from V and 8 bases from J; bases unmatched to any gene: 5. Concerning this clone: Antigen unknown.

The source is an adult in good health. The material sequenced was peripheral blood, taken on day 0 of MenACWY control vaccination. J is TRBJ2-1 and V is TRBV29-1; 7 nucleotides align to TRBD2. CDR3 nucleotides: TGCAGCGCGGGGGGTAGCCATGAGCAGTTCTTC. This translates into CSAGGSHEQFF.